Each of the 18 T cell receptor beta chains below was sequenced from the same sample in a study of PD-1 blockade in classical Hodgkin lymphoma. Clones were read by immunoSEQ multiplex PCR, and TCRdb kept only the in-frame ones, dropping some. The table shows over 35,000 clones, with 75% to 85% occurring only once. After autologous stem cell transplantation all patients relapsed, and prior brentuximab vedotin exposure differed between cohorts. The sample was peripheral blood mononuclear cells (PBMCs), taken at baseline. The receptors come from a human donor with classical Hodgkin lymphoma.

This clone is medium-sized. Other DNA sequences in this sample translate to the same CDR3. The chain is built from TRBV4-3 and TRBJ1-3, with unresolved D. CDR3 size: 14 residues. Per germline, CDR1 LGHNA and CDR2 YSLEER. Between the trimmed V and J ends, which lost 2 bases and 0 bases, there was a span of 5 bases. This CDR3 is CASSQRLSGNTIYF. The CDR3 DNA follows: TGCGCCAGCAGCCAACGGCTCTCTGGAAACACCATATATTTT.

The chain is built from TRBV19 and TRBJ2-4; D remains unclear. Germline V CDR1 and CDR2: LNHDA, SQIVND (reference sequence). V dropped 8 bases and J dropped 0 bases, with 20 bases sitting between them. The CDR3 has 17 residues. The CDR3 coding sequence is TGTGCCAGTGAAAAAGGTGGCGCAACGCTAGCCAAAAACATTCAGTACTTC. This encodes CASEKGGATLAKNIQYF.

CDR3 sequence: CASSLWGGRNTEAFF. As DNA, the CDR3 is TGTGCCAGCAGCTTATGGGGGGGGCGGAACACTGAAGCTTTCTTT. This chain links TRBV7-2 with TRBJ1-1, with a tentative D call TRBD1 (6 bases). The ends were cut back, 2 bases at V and 1 base at J, with 11 bases in the middle. The CDR3 totals 15 residues. Germline V gene lookup returns CDR1 SGHTA and CDR2 FQGNSA. Based on the CDR3 plus reference TRBV7-2 and TRBJ1-1, the full variable domain is GAGVSQSPSNKVTEKGKDVELRCDPISGHTALYWYRQSLGQGLEFLIYFQGNSAPDKSGLPSDRFSAERTGGSVSTLTIQRTQQEDSAVYLCASSLWGGRNTEAFFGQGTRLTVV.

The CDR3 is CASRDRDNSPLHF. The CDR3 DNA sequence: TGTGCCAGCCGGGACAGGGATAATTCACCCCTCCACTTT. The rearrangement links TRBV6-5 to TRBJ1-6; 9 bases line up with TRBD1. V was pared by 8 bases and J by 5 bases, with 1 base of the junction left unmatched. The CDR3 totals 13 residues. Germline V gene data show CDR1 as MNHEY and CDR2 as SVGAGI.

V gene TRBV27 combines with J gene TRBJ2-5, with D tentatively TRBD2 (5 bases). The J call may be incorrect, as the DNA end agrees better with TRBJ2-7. Per the germline V gene, CDR1 is MNHEY and CDR2 is SMNVEV (reference sequence). There are 13 residues in the CDR3. CDR3: CATRLGGSYEQYF. The CDR3, as DNA: TGTGCCACCCGGTTAGGAGGCTCCTACGAGCAGTACTTC.

The chain couples TRBV27 to TRBJ2-5; D perhaps matches TRBD1 (5 bases). There are 13 residues in the CDR3. The V gene's germline CDR1 is MNHEY and CDR2 SMNVEV (reference sequence). V shed 4 bases and J shed 5 bases, with 11 bases lying between them. CDR3 in amino acids: CASSWAGRETQYF. As DNA, the CDR3 is TGTGCCAGCAGTTGGGCAGGGCGGGAGACCCAGTACTTC.

This chain links TRBV7-9 with TRBJ2-5; 9 positions agree with TRBD2. The V gene's germline CDR1 is SEHNR and CDR2 FQNEAQ (reference sequence). This CDR3 spans 15 amino acids. The ends lost 1 base at V and 2 bases at J; junction bases unmatched: 2. The CDR3 DNA reads TGTGCCAGCAGCTTAGTAGCGGGGGTGCAAGAGACCCAGTACTTC. This codes for CASSLVAGVQETQYF.

This chain uses TRBV9 with TRBJ2-2, with a weak D call TRBD1 (7 bases). V shed 4 bases and J shed 4 bases, with 17 bases lying between them. CDR3 length equals 16 residues. Germline values: CDR1 SGDLS, CDR2 YYNGEE. The CDR3 region has the DNA TGTGCCAGCAGCTTCCTTGGGGGGACAGCCACCGGGGAGCTGTTTTTT. Translated: CASSFLGGTATGELFF.

This chain joins TRBV6-6 and TRBJ2-3; D unclear. The V gene's germline CDR1 is MNHNY and CDR2 SVGAGI (reference sequence). The CDR3 has 15 residues. Deletions cut 0 bases from V and 1 base from J, with 8 bases between. The CDR3 DNA is TGTGCCAGCAGTTACTCGACGACCCGCACAGATACGCAGTATTTT. Protein: CASSYSTTRTDTQYF.

The rearrangement joins TRBV2 to TRBJ2-3; D possibly corresponds to TRBD2 (6 bases). V was pared by 3 bases and J by 0 bases, with 7 bases between. Germline CDR1 is SNHLY and CDR2 is FYNNEI. The CDR3 runs 14 residues. The DNA of the CDR3 is TGTGCCAGCAGTGAGAGCGGGAGCACAGATACGCAGTATTTT. This gives the protein CASSESGSTDTQYF. The full variable domain, completed using reference TRBV2 and TRBJ2-3, is EPEVTQTPSHQVTQMGQEVILRCVPISNHLYFYWYRQILGQKVEFLVSFYNNEISEKSEIFDDQFSVERPDGSNFTLKIRSTKLEDSAMYFCASSESGSTDTQYFGPGTRLTVL.

The chain combines TRBV19 with TRBJ1-4; TRBD1 might be the D (6 bases). V shed 6 bases and J shed 7 bases, with 15 bases lying between them. Per the germline V gene, CDR1 is LNHDA and CDR2 is SQIVND (reference sequence). This CDR3 comprises 14 residues. Written as DNA, the CDR3 is TGTGCCAGTAGCCGGACAGACAAGAGTGAAAAACTGTTTTTT. This translates into CASSRTDKSEKLFF. The complete variable domain, with remaining parts taken from reference TRBV19 and TRBJ1-4, reads DGGITQSPKYLFRKEGQNVTLSCEQNLNHDAMYWYRQDPGQGLRLIYYSQIVNDFQKGDIAEGYSVSREKKESFPLTVTSAQKNPTAFYLCASSRTDKSEKLFFGSGTQLSVL.

The V call is TRBV5-1, the J call TRBJ2-7, with 9 bases aligning to TRBD2. This CDR3 comprises 14 residues. V trimming: 6 bases; J trimming: 2 bases; junction bases outside the gene matches: 6. Germline V gene sequence: CDR1 SGHRS, CDR2 YFSETQ. CDR3: CASKVTSGTYEQYF. The CDR3 region has the DNA TGCGCCAGCAAGGTGACTAGCGGAACCTACGAGCAGTACTTC. Together with reference TRBV5-1 and TRBJ2-7, the CDR3 gives the full variable domain: KAGVTQTPRYLIKTRGQQVTLSCSPISGHRSVSWYQQTPGQGLQFLFEYFSETQRNKGNFPGRFSGRQFSNSRSEMNVSTLELGDSALYLCASKVTSGTYEQYFGPGTRLTVT.

As regards this clone: A read error may produce the germline difference seen at one junction end. V usage is TRBV7-7 and J usage is TRBJ2-5; 10 nucleotides agree with TRBD1. The CDR3 consists of 15 residues. The germline CDR1 and CDR2 sequences are SSHAT and FNYEAQ (reference sequence). The CDR3 spells CASSLAPGQGETQYF. CDR3 nucleotides: TGTGCTAGCAGCTTAGCTCCGGGACAGGGGGAGACCCAGTACTTC.

The chain uses TRBV9 and TRBJ2-5, with TRBD2 matching over 8 bases. This CDR3 is built from 15 residues. The J segment lost 5 bases and the V segment lost 3 bases, leaving 9 bases of the junction unmatched. CDR1 SGDLS and CDR2 YYNGEE come from the germline V gene. CDR3 nucleotide sequence: TGTGCCAGCAGCGCCAGCGGGGGAGATGGGGAGACCCAGTACTTC. The encoded protein is CASSASGGDGETQYF. The entire variable domain, with the rest obtained from reference TRBV9 and TRBJ2-5, is as follows: DSGVTQTPKHLITATGQRVTLRCSPRSGDLSVYWYQQSLDQGLQFLIQYYNGEERAKGNILERFSAQQFPDLHSELNLSSLELGDSALYFCASSASGGDGETQYFGPGTRLLVL.

V and J are TRBV18 and TRBJ2-7; a possible D gene is TRBD1 (6 bases). The CDR3 length is 12 residues. V was clipped by 5 bases and J by 4 bases, with 9 bases between them. Looked up from germline, CDR1 is KGHSH and CDR2 is LQKENI. Here the CDR3 DNA reads TGTGCCAGCTCAACTACAGGGTACGAGCAGTACTTC. It is translated as CASSTTGYEQYF.

The gene calls are TRBV9 and TRBJ1-1, with unresolved D. Germline loops: CDR1 SGDLS, CDR2 YYNGEE. The CDR3 totals 13 residues. Between the trimmed V and J ends, which lost 4 bases and 2 bases, there was a span of 9 bases. The CDR3 spells CASSPLSNTEAFF. Written as DNA, the CDR3 is TGTGCCAGCAGCCCCCTTTCTAACACTGAAGCTTTCTTT. The entire variable domain, with the rest obtained from reference TRBV9 and TRBJ1-1, is as follows: DSGVTQTPKHLITATGQRVTLRCSPRSGDLSVYWYQQSLDQGLQFLIQYYNGEERAKGNILERFSAQQFPDLHSELNLSSLELGDSALYFCASSPLSNTEAFFGQGTRLTVV.

The chain uses TRBV19 and TRBJ2-1; D possibly matches TRBD1 or TRBD2 (6 bases each). Between the trimmed V and J ends, which lost 5 bases and 3 bases, there was a span of 11 bases. CDR1 LNHDA and CDR2 SQIVND come from the germline V gene (reference sequence). The CDR3 runs to 14 residues. The DNA of the CDR3 is TGTGCCAGTAGTCGAGGGGGGAACTACAATGAGCAGTTCTTC. This encodes CASSRGGNYNEQFF.

This sequence joins TRBV25-1 and TRBJ2-3, with 10 positions matching TRBD1. The CDR3 has 18 amino acids. V was clipped by 6 bases and J by 8 bases; unmatched bases: 20. CDR1 is MGHDK, CDR2 SYGVNS, per germline. The CDR3 reads CASSPMETGGRERVTQYF. The CDR3 nucleotides are TGTGCCAGCAGCCCTATGGAGACAGGGGGCAGGGAAAGGGTTACGCAGTATTTT.